This T cell receptor (beta chain) was sequenced for a study of blood T cell dynamics during melanoma immunotherapy. The CDR3 runs to 17 residues. Study-wide results and limits: It remained unknown if the driving T cell clones were melanoma-specific.

Clones were read by immunoSEQ multiplex PCR, and TCRdb kept only the in-frame ones, dropping some. The repertoire holds about 7,200 clones, with roughly four fifths as singletons. The time point denotes: pre-treatment baseline. One draw preceded checkpoint blockade; another followed its first cycle at week 3. Patients with prior systemic cancer treatment, concomitant immunosuppressants, or other active malignancies were excluded. This clone was counted a single time. Its antigen is not identified. The genes are TRBV21-1 and TRBJ1-3. TRBV21-1 is reported as a pseudogene. The TCR was taken from a human donor with melanoma. The specimen was blood, collected from a patient treated with checkpoint blockade. CDR3 nucleotides: TGTGCCAGCAGCAAAGCGCCGGACTCCTGCTCTGGAAACACCATATATTTT. This sequence encodes CASSKAPDSCSGNTIYF.